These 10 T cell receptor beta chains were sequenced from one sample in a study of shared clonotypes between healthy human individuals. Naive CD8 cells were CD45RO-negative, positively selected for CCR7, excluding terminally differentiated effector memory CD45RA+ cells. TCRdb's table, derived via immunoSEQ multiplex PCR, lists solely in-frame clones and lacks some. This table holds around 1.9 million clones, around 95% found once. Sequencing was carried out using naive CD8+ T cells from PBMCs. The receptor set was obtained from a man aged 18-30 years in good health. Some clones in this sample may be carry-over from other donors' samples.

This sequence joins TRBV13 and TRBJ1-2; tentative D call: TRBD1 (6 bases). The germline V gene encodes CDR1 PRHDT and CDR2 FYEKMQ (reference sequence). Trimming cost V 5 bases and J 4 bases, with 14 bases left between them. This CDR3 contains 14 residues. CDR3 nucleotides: TGTGCCAGCAGCCGCCTGGAGGACAGCTATGGCTACACCTTC. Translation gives CASSRLEDSYGYTF.

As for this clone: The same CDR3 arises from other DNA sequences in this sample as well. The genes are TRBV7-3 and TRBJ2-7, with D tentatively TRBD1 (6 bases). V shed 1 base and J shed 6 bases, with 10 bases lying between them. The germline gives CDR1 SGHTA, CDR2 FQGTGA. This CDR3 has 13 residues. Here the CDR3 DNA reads TGTGCCAGCAGCTTAAACTCCAGGGGCGAGCAGTACTTC. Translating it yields CASSLNSRGEQYF.

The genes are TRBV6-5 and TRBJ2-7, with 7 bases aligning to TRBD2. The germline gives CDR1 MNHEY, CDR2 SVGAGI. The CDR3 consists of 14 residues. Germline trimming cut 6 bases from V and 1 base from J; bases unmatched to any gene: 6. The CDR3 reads CASSRASGSYEQYF. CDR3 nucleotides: TGTGCCAGCAGCCGGGCTAGCGGTTCCTACGAGCAGTACTTC.

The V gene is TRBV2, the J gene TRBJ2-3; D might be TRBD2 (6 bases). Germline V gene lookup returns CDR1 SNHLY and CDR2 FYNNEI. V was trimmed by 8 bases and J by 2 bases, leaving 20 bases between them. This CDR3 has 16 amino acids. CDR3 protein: CASRPPGVRTTDTQYF. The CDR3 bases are TGTGCCAGCCGTCCCCCGGGGGTTAGGACCACAGATACGCAGTATTTT.

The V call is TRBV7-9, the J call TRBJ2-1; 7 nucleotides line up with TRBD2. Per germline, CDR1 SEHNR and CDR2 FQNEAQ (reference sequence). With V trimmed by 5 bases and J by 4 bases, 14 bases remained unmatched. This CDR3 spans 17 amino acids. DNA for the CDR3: TGTGCCAGCAGCCAGCCCGTAGGGCTAGCGGCATACAATGAGCAGTTCTTC. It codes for CASSQPVGLAAYNEQFF. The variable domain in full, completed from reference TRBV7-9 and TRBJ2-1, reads DTGVSQNPRHKITKRGQNVTFRCDPISEHNRLYWYRQTLGQGPEFLTYFQNEAQLEKSRLLSDRFSAERPKGSFSTLEIQRTEQGDSAMYLCASSQPVGLAAYNEQFFGPGTRLTVL.

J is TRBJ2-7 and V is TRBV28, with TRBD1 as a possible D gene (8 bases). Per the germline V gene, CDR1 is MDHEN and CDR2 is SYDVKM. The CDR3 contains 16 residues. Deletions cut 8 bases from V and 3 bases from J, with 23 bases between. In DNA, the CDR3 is TGTGCCAGCTCCGAGGACAGGGAGGGGGGCCTCTACGAGCAGTACTTC. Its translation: CASSEDREGGLYEQYF.

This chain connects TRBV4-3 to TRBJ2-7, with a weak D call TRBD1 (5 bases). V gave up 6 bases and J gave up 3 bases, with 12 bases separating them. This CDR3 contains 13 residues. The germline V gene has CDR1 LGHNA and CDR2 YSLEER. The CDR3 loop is CASSSGNGYEQYF. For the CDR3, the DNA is TGCGCCAGCAGTTCAGGGAACGGCTACGAGCAGTACTTC.

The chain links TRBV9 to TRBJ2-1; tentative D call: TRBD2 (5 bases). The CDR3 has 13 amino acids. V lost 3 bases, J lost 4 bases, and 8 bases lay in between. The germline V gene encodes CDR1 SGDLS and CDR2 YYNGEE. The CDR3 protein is CASSGTSYNEQFF. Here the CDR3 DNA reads TGTGCCAGCAGCGGGACTTCATACAATGAGCAGTTCTTC.

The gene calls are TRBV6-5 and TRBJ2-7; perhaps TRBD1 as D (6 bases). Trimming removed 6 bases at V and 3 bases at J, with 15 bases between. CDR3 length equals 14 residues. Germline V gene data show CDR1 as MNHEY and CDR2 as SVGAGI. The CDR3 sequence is CASSHRQVGYEQYF. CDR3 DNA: TGTGCCAGCAGCCACCGACAGGTAGGCTACGAGCAGTACTTC.

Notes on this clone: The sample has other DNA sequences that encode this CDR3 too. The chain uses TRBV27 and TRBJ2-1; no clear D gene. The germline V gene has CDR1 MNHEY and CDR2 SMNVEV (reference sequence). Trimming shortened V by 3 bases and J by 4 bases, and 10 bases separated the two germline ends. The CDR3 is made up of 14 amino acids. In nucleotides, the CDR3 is TGTGCCAGCAGTTTTCCCGGTCCATACAATGAGCAGTTCTTC. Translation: CASSFPGPYNEQFF.